These T cell receptor beta chains were read from a single sample in a study of CD8+CD57+ T cells in acquired aplastic anemia. TCRdb itself ran the reads through MiXCR, one entry per CDR3 protein. Found here are under 200,000 distinct CDR3 sequences, around half of them singletons; the top ten hold approximately 3%. Sample: sorted CD4+, CD8+, or CD8+CD57+ T cells (not recorded which) from PBMCs. The origin of the receptors is a human donor with aplastic anemia. CDR3s include the opening cysteine and the closing phenylalanine or tryptophan.

>TRBJ2-7|TRBV30
CAWNQRREQHF
>TRBJ2-2|TRBV7-8
CASSHRQITGELFF
>TRBJ2-3|TRBV20-1
CSARDSLGVTSGNTDTQYF
>TRBJ2-7|TRBV24-1
CATSDPRGHEQYF
>TRBJ2-7|TRBV5-1
CASSPGTGTYEQYF
>TRBJ1-2|TRBV5-1
CASSLGTGNGYTF
>TRBJ1-1|TRBV20-1
CSASGDSPNTEAFF
>TRBJ2-7|TRBV4-1
CASSESGTGACEQYF
>TRBJ2-5|TRBV3-1
CASSQKRGRSSPQETQYF
>TRBJ2-7|TRBV24-1
CATSDLFQGAYEQYF
>TRBJ2-7|TRBV12-3/TRBV12-4
CASSRPEGGRNEQYF
>TRBJ2-1|TRBV15
CATSRDRVNNEQFF
>TRBJ2-7|TRBV6-1
CASGGGENYEQYF
>TRBJ2-7|TRBV7-8
CASSLDRVLFEQYF
>TRBJ1-1|TRBV20-1
CSAGTGEGAEAFF
>TRBJ2-5|TRBV7-3
CASSRERGETQYF
>TRBJ1-2|TRBV10-2
CASSDRDGYTF
>TRBJ2-1|TRBV10-3
CAILNRADNEQFF